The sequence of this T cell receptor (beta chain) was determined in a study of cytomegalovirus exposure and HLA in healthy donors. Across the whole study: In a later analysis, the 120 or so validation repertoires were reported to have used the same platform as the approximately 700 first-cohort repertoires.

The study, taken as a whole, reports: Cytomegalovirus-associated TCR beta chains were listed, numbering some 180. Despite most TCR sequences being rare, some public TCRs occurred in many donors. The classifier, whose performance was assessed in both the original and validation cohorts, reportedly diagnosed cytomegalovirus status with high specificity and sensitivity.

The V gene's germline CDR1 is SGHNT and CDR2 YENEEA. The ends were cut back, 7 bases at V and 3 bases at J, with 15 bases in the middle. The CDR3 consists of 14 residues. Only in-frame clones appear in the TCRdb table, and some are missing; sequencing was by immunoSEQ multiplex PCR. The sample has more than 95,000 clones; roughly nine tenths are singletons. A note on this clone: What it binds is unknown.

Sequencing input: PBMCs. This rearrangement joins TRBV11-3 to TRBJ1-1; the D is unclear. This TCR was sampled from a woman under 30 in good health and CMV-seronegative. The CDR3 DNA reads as TGTGCCAGCACCTCCAGAGAGACTTACACTGAAGCTTTCTTT. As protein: CASTSRETYTEAFF.